This entry concerns a single T cell receptor beta chain. Antigen: not known. The TCR beta library used iRepertoire HTBI primers with Arm-PCR amplification of CDR3. TCRdb reanalysed the multiplex PCR reads using MiXCR and keeps one entry per CDR3 protein. The sample yields roughly 380,000 distinct CDR3 sequences, over 15% seen once. The time point was: newly diagnosed GD, antithyroid drugs for less than 3 months. Making the TCR library involved RNA that had been extracted from PBMCs. In each case, Graves' disease was diagnosed per American Thyroid Association guidelines. This entry belongs to a study of regulatory T cells in long-lasting Graves disease. Study results and limitations: Persistent disease was characterized by preferential usage of TRBV28, TRBJ1-2 and TRBJ2-5. TCR diversity was lower in persistent Graves' patients (versus newly diagnosed ones).

Germline-derived CDR1 and CDR2 are LNHDA and SQIVND (reference sequence). The V and J ends lost 7 bases and 11 bases, in that order; junction bases with no gene match: 8. This CDR3 contains 12 residues. Another study also made use of these data, one on T cells in Graves' hyperthyroidism and ophthalmopathy.

The chain uses TRBV19 and TRBJ1-1; the match to TRBD1 covers 9 bases. This TCR derives from a man aged 40-50 years with Graves disease. The specimen comprised peripheral blood mononuclear cells (PBMCs), sampled at new diagnosis, from a patient treated with antithyroid drugs. The DNA of the CDR3 is TGTGCCAGTACTGACAGGGGGTACGGGGCTTTCTTT. Amino acids: CASTDRGYGAFF.